These T cell receptor beta chains were read from a single sample in a study of blood T cell repertoires in COVID-19. TCRdb's copy holds only in-frame clones and misses some; the assay was immunoSEQ multiplex PCR. Seen here are 100,000 to 150,000 clones, 60% to 80% observed once, and the top ten hold around 5.5%. The sample was peripheral blood. Receptors were obtained from a man aged 60-69 years with acute or convalescent COVID-19. The CDR3 runs from the conserved cysteine through the conserved F or W. Fields, in order: clone size, J gene, V gene, CDR3 protein. Some rows mark clone size as missing; the rest say once, few, many or name a class of expanded clone.

clone_size: -; j_call: TRBJ2-3; v_call: TRBV18; cdr3_aa: CASSPHGGGRTDTQYF
clone_size: -; j_call: TRBJ2-5; v_call: TRBV2; cdr3_aa: CASTLSPRQQETQYF
clone_size: -; j_call: TRBJ2-7; v_call: TRBV10-3; cdr3_aa: CAISEGGQGAYEQYF
clone_size: -; j_call: TRBJ2-2; v_call: TRBV6-4; cdr3_aa: CASQRHKGTGELFF
clone_size: few; j_call: TRBJ1-4; v_call: TRBV28; cdr3_aa: CASSLLGSEKLFF
clone_size: -; j_call: TRBJ2-1; v_call: TRBV2; cdr3_aa: CASSIRGSYNEQFF
clone_size: -; j_call: TRBJ2-6; v_call: TRBV7-9; cdr3_aa: CASSLAGTGANVLTF
clone_size: -; j_call: TRBJ2-1; v_call: TRBV5-4; cdr3_aa: CASKKGGRTNNEQFF
clone_size: -; j_call: TRBJ1-5; v_call: TRBV15; cdr3_aa: CATSRGGQQDQPQHF
clone_size: many; j_call: TRBJ1-2; v_call: TRBV9; cdr3_aa: CASSVEGQGNYGYTF
clone_size: -; j_call: TRBJ1-1; v_call: TRBV11-2; cdr3_aa: CASSPGTGVVNTEAFF
clone_size: once; j_call: TRBJ2-7; v_call: TRBV18; cdr3_aa: CASSPNSGGLYEQYF
clone_size: -; j_call: TRBJ1-6; v_call: TRBV9; cdr3_aa: CASSRRDGNNSPLHF
clone_size: -; j_call: TRBJ1-6; v_call: TRBV28; cdr3_aa: CASHRDRESPLHF